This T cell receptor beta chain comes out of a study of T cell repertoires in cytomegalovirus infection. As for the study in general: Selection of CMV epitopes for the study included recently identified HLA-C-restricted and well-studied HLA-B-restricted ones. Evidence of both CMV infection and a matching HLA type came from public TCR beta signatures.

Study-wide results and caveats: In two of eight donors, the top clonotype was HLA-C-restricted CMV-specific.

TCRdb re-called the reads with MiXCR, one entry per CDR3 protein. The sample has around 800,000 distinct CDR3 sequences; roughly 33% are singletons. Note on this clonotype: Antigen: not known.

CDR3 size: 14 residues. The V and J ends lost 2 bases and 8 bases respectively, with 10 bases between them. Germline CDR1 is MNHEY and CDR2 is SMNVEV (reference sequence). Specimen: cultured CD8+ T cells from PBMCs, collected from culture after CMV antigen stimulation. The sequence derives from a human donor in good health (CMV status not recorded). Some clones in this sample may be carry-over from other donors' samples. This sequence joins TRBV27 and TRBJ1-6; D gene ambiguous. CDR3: CASSLKATYSPLHF. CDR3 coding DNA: TGTGCCAGCAGTTTAAAGGCCACATATTCACCCCTCCACTTT.